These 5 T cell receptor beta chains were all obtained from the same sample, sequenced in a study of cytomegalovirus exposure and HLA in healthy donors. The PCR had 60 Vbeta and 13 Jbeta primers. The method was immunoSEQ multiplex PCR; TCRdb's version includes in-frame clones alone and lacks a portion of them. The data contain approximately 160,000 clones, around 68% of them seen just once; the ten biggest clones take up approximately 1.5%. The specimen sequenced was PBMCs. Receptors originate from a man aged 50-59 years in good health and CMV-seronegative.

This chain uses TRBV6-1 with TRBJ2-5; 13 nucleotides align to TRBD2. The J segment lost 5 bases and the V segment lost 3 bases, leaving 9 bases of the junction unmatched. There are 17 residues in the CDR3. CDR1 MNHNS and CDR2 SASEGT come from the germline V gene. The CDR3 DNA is TGTGCCAGCAGTGATTCCACTAGCGGGGGGGCCGAGGAGACCCAGTACTTC. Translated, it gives CASSDSTSGGAEETQYF.

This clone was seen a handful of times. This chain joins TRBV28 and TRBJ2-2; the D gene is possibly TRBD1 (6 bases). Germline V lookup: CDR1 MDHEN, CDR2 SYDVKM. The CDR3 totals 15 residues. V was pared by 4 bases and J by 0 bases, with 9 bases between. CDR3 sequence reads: CASSSGTTNTGELFF. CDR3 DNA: TGTGCCAGCAGTTCCGGGACAACGAACACCGGGGAGCTGTTTTTT.

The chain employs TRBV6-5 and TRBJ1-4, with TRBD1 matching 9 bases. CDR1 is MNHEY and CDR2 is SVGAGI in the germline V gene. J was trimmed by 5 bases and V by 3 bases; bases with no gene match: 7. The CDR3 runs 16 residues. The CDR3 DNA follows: TGTGCCAGCAGTTATGGTACCGGGACAGGGAATGAAAAACTGTTTTTT. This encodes CASSYGTGTGNEKLFF.

The CDR3 sequence is CASSYSRGPTYEQYF. The CDR3 DNA reads as TGTGCCAGCAGTTACTCGCGGGGACCCACCTACGAGCAGTACTTC. The gene calls are TRBV6-5 and TRBJ2-7; D perhaps matches TRBD2 (6 bases). Trimming pared 0 bases from V and 2 bases from J, leaving 11 bases between. There are 15 residues in the CDR3. From germline, CDR1 is MNHEY and CDR2 SVGAGI.

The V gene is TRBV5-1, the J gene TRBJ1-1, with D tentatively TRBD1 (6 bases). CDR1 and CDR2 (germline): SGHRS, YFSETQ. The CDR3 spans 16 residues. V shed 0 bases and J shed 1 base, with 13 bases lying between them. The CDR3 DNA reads TGCGCCAGCAGCTTGGGAGAGGCAGGGGCGAACACTGAAGCTTTCTTT. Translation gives CASSLGEAGANTEAFF. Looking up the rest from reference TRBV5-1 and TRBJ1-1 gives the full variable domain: KAGVTQTPRYLIKTRGQQVTLSCSPISGHRSVSWYQQTPGQGLQFLFEYFSETQRNKGNFPGRFSGRQFSNSRSEMNVSTLELGDSALYLCASSLGEAGANTEAFFGQGTRLTVV.